These 27 T cell receptor beta chains were all obtained from the same sample, sequenced in a study of cytomegalovirus exposure and HLA in healthy donors. The study ran its PCR with 60 Vbeta and 13 Jbeta primers. Sequencing was performed with immunoSEQ multiplex PCR; in TCRdb, only in-frame clones are kept and a portion is missing. This repertoire shows around 170,000 clones, around 76% found once; its top ten account for 1.5%. The sequencing sample was made of PBMCs. These receptors were collected from a man aged 40-50 years in good health and CMV-seronegative.

The chain uses TRBV13 and TRBJ1-4, with D possibly being TRBD1 (5 bases). CDR3 length: 14 amino acids. V gave up 5 bases and J gave up 8 bases, with 15 bases separating them. Germline V gives CDR1 PRHDT, CDR2 FYEKMQ (reference sequence). This CDR3 reads CASSRPGRGEKLFF. DNA for the CDR3: TGTGCCAGCAGCCGCCCCGGGCGGGGCGAAAAACTGTTTTTT.

The DNA of the CDR3 is TGTGCCAGCTCACGCCCTACTAGCCGGGAGACCCAGTACTTC. This gives the protein CASSRPTSRETQYF. The chain has TRBV18 and TRBJ2-5; D perhaps matches TRBD2 (6 bases). This CDR3 is 14 amino acids long. The germline V gene has CDR1 KGHSH and CDR2 LQKENI. V was cut by 4 bases and J by 5 bases, with 14 bases left in between.

This clone was seen only once. The chain recombines TRBV9 with TRBJ1-4, with D maybe TRBD1 (6 bases). V shed 7 bases and J shed 5 bases, with 15 bases lying between them. CDR3 length equals 14 residues. Germline V gene sequence: CDR1 SGDLS, CDR2 YYNGEE. CDR3 loop: CASALRQENEKLFF. CDR3 coding DNA: TGTGCCAGCGCCTTAAGACAGGAGAATGAAAAACTGTTTTTT.

This sequence joins TRBV11-2 and TRBJ1-1; 8 bases fit TRBD1. Trimming at V came to 4 bases and at J to 5 bases, leaving 6 bases not matched to a gene. This CDR3 region has 14 residues. Germline V gene sequence: CDR1 SGHAT, CDR2 FQNNGV. The chain's CDR3 is CASSSDRGLTEAFF. DNA for the CDR3: TGTGCCAGCAGCTCTGACAGGGGTCTAACTGAAGCTTTCTTT.

The chain couples TRBV30 to TRBJ2-6, with TRBD2 identical over 11 bases. V lost 6 bases and J lost 0; bases outside the gene matches: 13. Per the germline V gene, CDR1 is GTSNPN and CDR2 is SVGIG (reference sequence). The CDR3 loop spans 19 amino acids. The CDR3 sequence: CACDPPGLAAFSGANVLTF. The CDR3, as DNA: TGTGCCTGCGATCCTCCGGGACTAGCGGCATTCTCTGGGGCCAACGTCCTGACTTTC.

This clone was recorded a few times. The J gene is TRBJ2-6, the V gene TRBV7-8; D gene ambiguous. This CDR3 is 20 amino acids long. Germline CDR1 is SGHVS and CDR2 is FQNEAQ. V gave up 4 bases and J gave up 4 bases, with 26 bases separating them. The DNA of the CDR3 is TGTGCCAGCAGCTCGCGGCGATCAGCGTCCAACCCTCTCGGGGCCAACGTCCTGACTTTC. Its translation is CASSSRRSASNPLGANVLTF.

The chain uses TRBV5-1 and TRBJ2-2; no clear D gene. Between the trimmed V and J ends, which lost 0 bases and 3 bases, there was a span of 6 bases. Germline CDR1 and CDR2: SGHRS and YFSETQ. The CDR3 length is 14 residues. CDR3 residues: CASSLGLDTGELFF. The CDR3 DNA follows: TGCGCCAGCAGCTTGGGACTTGACACCGGGGAGCTGTTTTTT.

The chain is built from TRBV5-7 and TRBJ1-2; D call uncertain. TRBV5-7 is recorded as an ORF, its role being uncertain. This CDR3 is 14 amino acids long. Trimming took 0 bases from V and 5 from J, leaving 11 bases between them. CDR3 in DNA: TGTGCCAGCAGCTTGGTGCCAGAATTATATGGCTACACCTTC. It yields the protein CASSLVPELYGYTF.

The chain links TRBV29-1 to TRBJ2-7, with 9 positions matching TRBD1. CDR3 size: 12 residues. The germline V gene encodes CDR1 SQVTM and CDR2 ANQGSEA. Germline trimming cut 6 bases from V and 6 bases from J; bases unmatched to any gene: 6. CDR3 protein: CSVRDRVGEQYF. CDR3 bases: TGCAGCGTCCGGGACAGGGTGGGCGAGCAGTACTTC.

The chain links TRBV5-1 to TRBJ1-1; D gene ambiguous. This CDR3 spans 13 amino acids. The germline V gene has CDR1 SGHRS and CDR2 YFSETQ. V lost 0 bases, J lost 6 bases, and 9 bases lay in between. The CDR3 sequence: CASSLVERPEAFF. In DNA, the CDR3 is TGCGCCAGCAGCTTGGTAGAGCGACCTGAAGCTTTCTTT. Full variable domain (missing parts from reference TRBV5-1 and TRBJ1-1): KAGVTQTPRYLIKTRGQQVTLSCSPISGHRSVSWYQQTPGQGLQFLFEYFSETQRNKGNFPGRFSGRQFSNSRSEMNVSTLELGDSALYLCASSLVERPEAFFGQGTRLTVV.

The V gene is TRBV4-3, the J gene TRBJ1-1, with D unclear. V was cut by 3 bases and J by 6 bases, with 20 bases left in between. The germline CDR1 and CDR2 sequences are LGHNA and YSLEER. The CDR3 contains 16 residues. CDR3 nucleotides: TGCGCCAGCAGCCAGGTACTTCAAAATCTGGGCGCTGAAGCTTTCTTT. Protein product: CASSQVLQNLGAEAFF.

The chain is built from TRBV5-5 and TRBJ1-1, with a weak D call TRBD1 (5 bases). V gave up 4 bases and J gave up 1 base, with 14 bases separating them. The CDR3 runs to 15 residues. Germline lookup yields CDR1 SGHKS and CDR2 YYEKEE (reference sequence). The CDR3 is CASSRTTGKNTEAFF. DNA for the CDR3: TGTGCCAGCAGCCGGACCACAGGAAAGAACACTGAAGCTTTCTTT.

The chain has TRBV10-1 and TRBJ1-1; the D gene is possibly TRBD1 (5 bases). The CDR3 has 14 amino acids. Trimming removed 4 bases at V and 0 bases at J, with 9 bases between. The germline V gene encodes CDR1 WNHNN and CDR2 SYGVQD (reference sequence). Here the CDR3 DNA reads TGCGCCAGCAGTGGAAAGGGGATGAACACTGAAGCTTTCTTT. This sequence encodes CASSGKGMNTEAFF.

A single count supports this clone. The chain joins TRBV7-8 to TRBJ2-5; a weak D match, TRBD2 (6 bases). Germline V lookup: CDR1 SGHVS, CDR2 FQNEAQ. V was pared by 5 bases and J by 4 bases, with 14 bases between. The CDR3 runs to 14 residues. The CDR3 here is CASSPVVGGETQYF. The CDR3 DNA sequence: TGTGCCAGCAGCCCAGTTGTGGGGGGAGAGACCCAGTACTTC. Variable domain in full (rest from reference TRBV7-8 and TRBJ2-5): GAGVSQSPRYKVAKRGQDVALRCDPISGHVSLFWYQQALGQGPEFLTYFQNEAQLDKSGLPSDRFFAERPEGSVSTLKIQRTQQEDSAVYLCASSPVVGGETQYFGPGTRLLVL.

The J gene is TRBJ1-1, the V gene TRBV6-6; no reliable D call. The CDR3 spans 13 residues. CDR1 MNHNY and CDR2 SVGAGI come from the germline V gene (reference sequence). The V end lost 0 bases, the J end lost 8 bases, and 10 bases lay between the germline ends. The CDR3 region has the DNA TGTGCCAGCAGTTACTCGACCGCGAGGGAAGCTTTCTTT. As protein: CASSYSTAREAFF.

V gene TRBV7-8 combines with J gene TRBJ2-7; 10 positions match TRBD2. Germline values: CDR1 SGHVS, CDR2 FQNEAQ. Losses at the gene ends were 2 bases for V and 6 bases for J; bases not matched to a gene: 10. This CDR3 region has 16 residues. The CDR3 coding sequence is TGTGCCAGCAGCTTACCCGGGAGGCTAGCGGGAGTCGAGCAGTACTTC. The encoded protein is CASSLPGRLAGVEQYF.

The CDR3 DNA reads as TGTGCCAGCAGCCCGGAGAGGGCCTCAAACAATGAGCAGTTCTTC. It encodes CASSPERASNNEQFF. The chain recombines TRBV7-2 with TRBJ2-1, with a possible D match to TRBD2 (5 bases). This CDR3 has 15 amino acids. V was pared by 5 bases and J by 5 bases, with 16 bases between. Per the germline V gene, CDR1 is SGHTA and CDR2 is FQGNSA.

The chain couples TRBV10-3 to TRBJ1-5; 7 bases fit TRBD1. The J segment lost 3 bases and the V segment lost 6 bases, leaving 2 bases of the junction unmatched. CDR3 length: 13 residues. Germline V gives CDR1 ENHRY, CDR2 SYGVKD. CDR3 region: CAISDRVNQPQHF. CDR3 sequence (DNA): TGTGCCATCAGCGACAGGGTCAATCAGCCCCAGCATTTT.

The chain couples TRBV7-2 to TRBJ2-3; 7 positions match TRBD1. V shed 5 bases, J shed 6 bases, and the junction held 8 bases outside the gene matches. The CDR3 is 14 residues long. Germline CDR1 is SGHTA and CDR2 is FQGNSA. Here the CDR3 reads CASSDRKQGDTQYF. The DNA of the CDR3 is TGTGCCAGCAGCGATCGGAAACAGGGGGATACGCAGTATTTT.

V usage is TRBV19 and J usage is TRBJ1-4; 9 nucleotides align to TRBD1. Germline CDR1 LNHDA, CDR2 SQIVND (reference sequence). This CDR3 has 13 residues. V was clipped by 7 bases and J by 8 bases; unmatched bases: 5. CDR3 sequence: CASNRGPGEKLFF. The CDR3 coding sequence is TGTGCCAGTAACAGGGGGCCGGGGGAAAAACTGTTTTTT. Supplemented by reference TRBV19 and TRBJ1-4, the full variable domain reads DGGITQSPKYLFRKEGQNVTLSCEQNLNHDAMYWYRQDPGQGLRLIYYSQIVNDFQKGDIAEGYSVSREKKESFPLTVTSAQKNPTAFYLCASNRGPGEKLFFGSGTQLSVL.

The rearrangement uses TRBV15 and TRBJ2-7; 9 positions agree with TRBD1. Looked up from germline, CDR1 is LNHNV and CDR2 is YYDKDF (reference sequence). The CDR3 runs to 15 residues. Trimming cost V 4 bases and J 6 bases; bases outside gene matches: 10. CDR3 nucleotide sequence: TGTGCCACCAGCACCCGGACCCGGGACAGGGCCGAGCAGTACTTC. It encodes CATSTRTRDRAEQYF.

This clone was detected once. V usage is TRBV6-5 and J usage is TRBJ1-2, with D perhaps matching TRBD1 (6 bases). This CDR3 is built from 11 residues. In germline, CDR1 is MNHEY, CDR2 SVGAGI. The V gene lost 3 bases and the J gene lost 14 bases, with 13 bases spanning the gap. DNA of the CDR3: TGTGCCAGCAGTTATAATCAGGGGTGGACCTTC. This sequence encodes CASSYNQGWTF.

V is TRBV5-6 and J is TRBJ1-2; no firm D call. This CDR3 is built from 12 residues. V shed 2 bases and J shed 8 bases, with 10 bases lying between them. The germline CDR1 and CDR2 sequences are SGHDT and YYEEEE. The CDR3 is CASSFGKQGYTF. CDR3 bases: TGTGCCAGCAGCTTCGGGAAACAGGGCTACACCTTC.

The chain links TRBV6-5 to TRBJ1-1; D is perhaps TRBD1 (6 bases). The CDR3 covers 15 residues. Trimming stripped 0 bases from V and 12 bases from J, with 20 bases between. Per germline, CDR1 MNHEY and CDR2 SVGAGI. CDR3 region: CASSYSTGDIKETFF. The CDR3 DNA reads TGTGCCAGCAGTTACTCGACAGGAGACATTAAAGAGACTTTCTTT.

This clone was counted a few times. The chain combines TRBV6-5 with TRBJ2-2; weak D call: TRBD2 (5 bases). Germline lookup yields CDR1 MNHEY and CDR2 SVGAGI. V was trimmed by 0 bases and J by 6 bases, leaving 8 bases between them. CDR3 size: 14 residues. CDR3 DNA: TGTGCCAGCAGTTACTCCGCAGCGGCCGGGGAGCTGTTTTTT. Protein: CASSYSAAAGELFF.

The chain recombines TRBV28 with TRBJ2-1, with TRBD2 matching 14 bases. The ends lost 7 bases at V and 8 bases at J; junction bases unmatched: 7. CDR3 length: 15 amino acids. Germline V gene sequence: CDR1 MDHEN, CDR2 SYDVKM. The CDR3 protein is CASKTLGLAGDEQFF. The CDR3 DNA reads as TGTGCCAGCAAAACTTTGGGACTAGCGGGGGATGAGCAGTTCTTC.

The genes are TRBV4-1 and TRBJ2-3; the D gene is possibly TRBD2 (5 bases). Germline V gene lookup returns CDR1 MGHRA and CDR2 YSYEKL. The CDR3 is made up of 16 amino acids. V lost 4 bases to trimming and J lost 2 bases, with 16 bases between them. CDR3 region: CASSRLERISTDTQYF. CDR3 sequence (DNA): TGCGCCAGCAGCCGACTCGAGCGGATCTCCACAGATACGCAGTATTTT.